This T cell receptor (beta chain) is from a study of cytomegalovirus exposure and HLA in healthy donors (TCRdb year 2017). In the study overall: According to a later analysis, one platform produced both the 100 to 150 validation repertoires and the 666 repertoires of the first cohort. The aim of the study was to test whether cataloging public T cell receptors could identify signatures of past pathogen exposure. Besides the first cohort of approximately 710 subjects, a separate validation cohort made up of 95 to 150 different subjects was used. The study combined high-throughput TCR immunosequencing, statistical association of individual TCRs with disease status, and machine learning to predict cytomegalovirus infection status. Study-wide findings and limitations: The classifier was reported to diagnose cytomegalovirus status with high specificity and sensitivity in both the original and validation cohorts. Three of the identified cytomegalovirus-associated TCR beta chains were confirmed in vitro to be specific for cytomegalovirus antigens. Of the cluster scores, roughly 95% were above 0 in a later analysis, which found that TCRs clustered in the first cohort also tended to co-occur in the roughly 130 validation repertoires. Across donors, most TCR sequences were observed very rarely, whereas some public TCRs were present in many individuals. The authors suggested that the approach could potentially be generalized to other disease states and immunological phenotypes. A later analysis had no HLA typing for the validation cohort, so co-occurrence there was scored across all 120 or so repertoires. The study listed 164 TCR beta chains as associated with cytomegalovirus.

Library preparation used the immunoSEQ multiplex PCR assay. In the source study's methods: A statistical classification framework was developed to diagnose cytomegalovirus status using the catalog of TCR beta chain sequences. TCRdb obtained this table from immuneACCESS and retained in-frame rearrangements with V and J assigned. These tables miss some clones; where compared with another copy, unresolved V genes account for less than half of the shortfall, and the remainder is unexplained. That table furnishes V, J and clone size, whereas the DNA furnished D and trimming. Across this sample there are 250,000 or so clones, with over 75% seen only once. The top ten hold 12% of the sample. V is clipped by 7 bases and J by 3 bases, and the sequence between their germline boundaries is 19 bases long. CDR1 SQVTM and CDR2 ANQGSEA were looked up in the germline V gene. From its cysteine to its phenylalanine, the CDR3 spans 15 amino acids. Here the CDR3 DNA is all that survives: 45 bases in frame from base 1.

Separate from the roughly 660-subject first cohort, the validation cohort of roughly 120 subjects was the group to which the donors belonged. Points on this clone: The clone's antigen remains unknown. No base quality information exists; no much larger clone differs at one position.

Sequenced sample: PBMCs. The V and J segments used are TRBV29-1 and TRBJ2-1; the D element might be TRBD1 or TRBD2, as each aligns at 5 bases. This sequence was found in a man between 18 and 35 years old in good health and CMV-seropositive. DNA sequence: TGCAGCGGGAGGAGGCAGGGATTCCGCTACAATGAGCAGTTCTTC. This sequence encodes CSGRRQGFRYNEQFF.